The sample holds one count of the clone carrying this T cell receptor (beta chain). The antigen remains undetermined. The source of the sample is a study of T cell clones after liver transplantation. The wider study: Post-transplant blood was tracked for graft-donor-reactive T cell clones identified in a pre-transplant mixed lymphocyte reaction. Graft-donor-reactive sequences were compared with third-party-reactive TCRbeta sequences from pre-transplant mixed lymphocyte reactions.

Data came from immunoSEQ multiplex PCR; TCRdb stores just in-frame clones and leaves some out. Of roughly 20,000 clones listed, around 93% are singletons. V was clipped by 7 bases and J by 4 bases; unmatched bases: 4. The CDR3 loop spans 13 amino acids. Germline values: CDR1 SNHLY, CDR2 FYNNEI. Notes on the study in general: These preliminary findings come from unstandardized post-transplant sampling times.

The sequence was collected from a human patient who received a liver transplant. Some T cells could come from the graft donor. The chain uses TRBV2 and TRBJ2-7, with 10 bases matching TRBD2. The sequenced sample was CD8+ T cells from blood, obtained less than 26 months after liver transplant. CDR3 nucleotide sequence: TGTGCCAGCATCGGGACTAGCGTTTACGAGCAGTACTTC. Translation gives CASIGTSVYEQYF.